A single sample is the source of the 27 T cell receptor beta chains below, sequenced in a study of CD8+ T cells in alopecia areata. Once RNA had been extracted, it was reverse transcribed into cDNA to act as the sequencing template. Here immunoSEQ multiplex PCR was the method, and the copy in TCRdb shows in-frame clones only, minus some. The data show over 95,000 clones, roughly two fifths seen once. The sequencing sample was made of CD4+ T cells sorted from blood. These receptors were obtained from a human donor with alopecia areata.

The chain recombines TRBV28 with TRBJ2-7; TRBD2 agrees at 13 bases. This CDR3 region has 15 residues. CDR1 and CDR2 from the germline V gene are MDHEN and SYDVKM. Unmatched junction bases numbered 8, after V lost 9 bases and J lost 3 bases. The CDR3 sequence is CASQLAGGRFYEQYF. Written as DNA, the CDR3 is TGTGCCAGTCAACTAGCGGGAGGGCGGTTCTACGAGCAGTACTTC.

This clone was counted a few times. V gene TRBV7-2 combines with J gene TRBJ2-7; the D is unclear. This CDR3 is built from 13 residues. Trimming cost V 3 bases and J 2 bases, with 8 bases left between them. Germline V gene lookup returns CDR1 SGHTA and CDR2 FQGNSA. The CDR3 protein is CASSFDGPYEQYF. The CDR3 DNA sequence: TGTGCCAGCAGCTTCGACGGCCCCTACGAGCAGTACTTC.

On this clone itself: Other DNA sequences of this sample code for an identical CDR3. The chain carries TRBV5-1 and TRBJ2-3, with D tentatively TRBD2 (5 bases). Trimming took off 3 bases at V and 0 bases at J, with 5 bases between the two ends. Germline V gene lookup returns CDR1 SGHRS and CDR2 YFSETQ. The CDR3 is 13 amino acids. This chain's CDR3 is CASSWTSTDTQYF. In DNA form, the CDR3 reads TGCGCCAGCAGCTGGACTAGCACAGATACGCAGTATTTT.

The chain couples TRBV29-1 to TRBJ1-3; D gene ambiguous. CDR1 and CDR2 from the germline V gene are SQVTM and ANQGSEA. This CDR3 spans 14 amino acids. V was cut by 4 bases and J by 8 bases, with 18 bases left in between. CDR3 protein: CSVAFQQPRDTIYF. The CDR3 coding sequence is TGCAGCGTTGCATTTCAGCAGCCAAGGGACACCATATATTTT.

The chain links TRBV6-5 to TRBJ1-5; the D gene is possibly TRBD1 (6 bases). The germline gives CDR1 MNHEY, CDR2 SVGAGI. V was shortened by 2 bases and J by 7 bases, with 9 bases between the two germline ends. The CDR3 sequence is 13 residues long. The CDR3, as DNA: TGTGCCAGCAGTTACACAGGGCGGCAGCCCCAGCATTTT. Amino acids: CASSYTGRQPQHF.

This clone was observed a few times. This sequence joins TRBV28 and TRBJ2-7, with TRBD1 matching over 10 bases. Germline V gives CDR1 MDHEN, CDR2 SYDVKM. The length of the CDR3 is 15 residues. After removal of 4 bases from V and 5 bases from J, the junction contained 8 bases not matched to a gene. The DNA for the CDR3 is TGTGCCAGCAGTTACTCCGGGACAGGGGAGAACGAGCAGTACTTC. Its protein product is CASSYSGTGENEQYF.

This sequence joins TRBV28 and TRBJ1-1; no clear D gene. The germline CDR1 and CDR2 sequences are MDHEN and SYDVKM. V lost 2 bases and J lost 0, with 10 bases in between. The CDR3 runs to 15 residues. CDR3 nucleotide sequence: TGTGCCAGCAGTTTAGTTGGACGGGTGAACACTGAAGCTTTCTTT. As protein: CASSLVGRVNTEAFF.

The rearrangement links TRBV5-4 to TRBJ2-5; no definite D call. The V gene's germline CDR1 is SGHNT and CDR2 YYREEE (reference sequence). The germline V and J ends were trimmed by 1 base and 3 bases, with 7 bases remaining between them. This CDR3 spans 13 amino acids. The CDR3 loop is CASSLRTEETQYF. The CDR3 DNA reads as TGTGCCAGCAGCTTGAGGACCGAAGAGACCCAGTACTTC.

The rearrangement uses TRBV28 and TRBJ2-1; 8 bases are shared with TRBD2. In germline, CDR1 is MDHEN, CDR2 SYDVKM. CDR3 size: 12 residues. V dropped 10 bases and J dropped 8; count of bases not matched to a gene: 7. The CDR3: CATGLAVHEQFF. The CDR3 DNA reads TGTGCCACCGGACTAGCAGTTCATGAGCAGTTCTTC.

A few counts support this clone. The rearrangement uses TRBV29-1 and TRBJ1-1; D ambiguous. The CDR3 consists of 13 residues. The V end was cut by 2 bases, the J end by 12 bases, with 19 bases between. The germline V gene has CDR1 SQVTM and CDR2 ANQGSEA. The CDR3 loop is CSVEHGAYTESFF. CDR3 DNA sequence: TGCAGCGTTGAACACGGTGCTTACACTGAGTCTTTCTTT.

This chain joins TRBV10-2 and TRBJ2-5; D is unresolved. The CDR3 is 12 residues long. V shed 9 bases and J shed 1 base, with 9 bases lying between them. The V gene's germline CDR1 is WSHSY and CDR2 SAAADI. This CDR3 reads CASSLSQETQYF. The DNA of the CDR3 is TGCGCCAGTAGTCTTTCCCAAGAGACCCAGTACTTC.

This clone was found a few times. The gene calls are TRBV2 and TRBJ1-2, with D maybe TRBD1 (5 bases). With 4 bases removed from V and 7 bases from J, the gap between germline ends came to 13 bases. Germline V gene data show CDR1 as SNHLY and CDR2 as FYNNEI. The CDR3 extends over 13 amino acids. CDR3 sequence: CASSVGGKGGYTF. The CDR3 region has the DNA TGTGCCAGCAGTGTGGGGGGAAAGGGTGGCTACACCTTC.

This clone appeared once. The V gene is TRBV6-5, the J gene TRBJ2-4; TRBD2 matches at 9 bases. V lost 5 bases to trimming and J lost 8 bases; unmatched junction nucleotides: 4. Germline V gene data show CDR1 as MNHEY and CDR2 as SVGAGI. The CDR3 consists of 13 residues. In DNA, the CDR3 is TGTGCCAGCAGTGCCGGCGGGGGGGACATTCAGTACTTC. Encoded protein: CASSAGGGDIQYF.

The genes are TRBV30 and TRBJ2-1; possible D gene TRBD1, 6 bases. V lost 1 base, J lost 9 bases, and 16 bases lay in between. CDR1 is GTSNPN and CDR2 is SVGIG in the germline V gene (reference sequence). The CDR3 has 14 amino acids. The CDR3 is CAWSAGSRQAEQFF. DNA of the CDR3: TGTGCCTGGAGTGCCGGAAGCAGACAGGCTGAGCAGTTCTTC. The variable domain in full, completed from reference TRBV30 and TRBJ2-1, reads SQTIHQWPATLVQPVGSPLSLECTVEGTSNPNLYWYRQAAGRGLQLLFYSVGIGQISSEVPQNLSASRPQDRQFILSSKKLLLSDSGFYLCAWSAGSRQAEQFFGPGTRLTVL.

This clone appeared a few times. This chain connects TRBV7-9 to TRBJ1-2; weak D call: TRBD1 (6 bases). The V and J ends lost 6 bases and 7 bases respectively, with 15 bases between them. CDR3 length: 13 residues. The germline V gene encodes CDR1 SEHNR and CDR2 FQNEAQ (reference sequence). This CDR3 is CASRDSSIAGYTF. Here the CDR3 DNA reads TGTGCCAGCAGGGACAGTTCCATAGCTGGCTACACCTTC.

The J gene is TRBJ1-5, the V gene TRBV30, with 8 bases lining up with TRBD1. Germline loops: CDR1 GTSNPN, CDR2 SVGIG (reference sequence). With 0 bases clipped from V and 6 bases from J, the junction kept 10 bases outside the gene matches. CDR3 size: 16 residues. CDR3 coding DNA: TGTGCCTGGAGTGTACGGGCAGGGGGCAGCGTTCAGCCCCAGCATTTT. Amino acids: CAWSVRAGGSVQPQHF.

Worth noting for this clone: Germline and junction disagree at one end, which may indicate a read error. The chain is built from TRBV30 and TRBJ1-4; D is perhaps TRBD1 (6 bases). The CDR3 has 14 amino acids. CDR1 is GTSNPN, CDR2 SVGIG, per germline (reference sequence). The CDR3 nucleotides are TGTGCCTGGAGTGTACTGATGATTAGTGGACAGTTGAATTTT. Protein sequence: CAWSVLMISGQLNF.

The sample holds a few counts of this clone. This sequence joins TRBV28 and TRBJ1-6; possible D gene TRBD1, 6 bases. V lost 8 bases, J lost 4 bases, and 12 bases lay in between. Germline values: CDR1 MDHEN, CDR2 SYDVKM. The CDR3 extends over 14 amino acids. The CDR3 loop reads CASRPGAYNSPLHF. The CDR3 nucleotides are TGTGCCAGCCGTCCAGGGGCGTATAATTCACCCCTCCACTTT.

The chain's CDR3 is CASSSGLAGYNEQFF. CDR3 nucleotide sequence: TGTGCCAGCAGCTCGGGACTAGCGGGATACAATGAGCAGTTCTTC. The J gene is TRBJ2-1, the V gene TRBV7-2, with 13 bases identical to TRBD2. In germline, CDR1 is SGHTA, CDR2 FQGNSA. The CDR3 spans 15 residues. V trimming: 4 bases; J trimming: 4 bases; junction bases outside the gene matches: 1. The full variable domain, rest sourced from reference TRBV7-2 and TRBJ2-1, is GAGVSQSPSNKVTEKGKDVELRCDPISGHTALYWYRQSLGQGLEFLIYFQGNSAPDKSGLPSDRFSAERTGGSVSTLTIQRTQQEDSAVYLCASSSGLAGYNEQFFGPGTRLTVL.

A few counts support this clone. CDR3 region: CASSQDRNQPQHF. The CDR3 DNA is TGCGCCAGCAGCCAGGACAGGAATCAGCCCCAGCATTTT. V is TRBV4-3 and J is TRBJ1-5; 7 bases line up with TRBD1. Germline V CDR1 and CDR2: LGHNA, YSLEER. The ends lost 3 bases at V and 4 bases at J; junction bases unmatched: 0. This CDR3 region has 13 residues.

V gene TRBV4-1 combines with J gene TRBJ2-3, with TRBD1 matching 7 bases. Germline-derived CDR1 and CDR2 are MGHRA and YSYEKL. The V and J ends lost 0 bases and 0 bases, in that order; junction bases with no gene match: 3. The CDR3 contains 16 residues. The CDR3: CASSQERTGSTDTQYF. The DNA of the CDR3 is TGCGCCAGCAGCCAAGAGCGGACAGGTAGCACAGATACGCAGTATTTT.

CDR3 nucleotides: TGTGCCAGCAGCCAAGCGGACTATTCCACTAGCACAGATACGCAGTATTTT. Protein sequence: CASSQADYSTSTDTQYF. The V call is TRBV4-2, the J call TRBJ2-3; tentatively, D is TRBD2 (6 bases). The length of the CDR3 is 17 residues. The germline gives CDR1 LGHNA, CDR2 YNFKEQ. Trimming cost V 1 base and J 0 bases, with 14 bases left between them.

The chain employs TRBV18 and TRBJ2-5; tentatively, D is TRBD1 or TRBD2 (5 bases each). Per germline, CDR1 KGHSH and CDR2 LQKENI. This CDR3 region has 16 residues. The V gene lost 5 bases and the J gene lost 5 bases, with 21 bases spanning the gap. The CDR3 DNA is TGTGCCAGCTCAATACCGGGACCTGTCCCGGGGGAGACCCAGTACTTC. Its protein product is CASSIPGPVPGETQYF.

This clone was detected only a few times. The V and J genes are TRBV5-6 and TRBJ2-1; D possibly corresponds to TRBD1 (5 bases). Trimming pared 3 bases from V and 8 bases from J, leaving 9 bases between. CDR1 is SGHDT, CDR2 YYEEEE, per germline. CDR3 length equals 12 residues. CDR3 coding DNA: TGTGCCAGCAGCTGGGGCCGCGATGAGCAGTTCTTC. It encodes CASSWGRDEQFF.

This chain connects TRBV27 to TRBJ2-3, with 8 bases matching TRBD1. Per the germline V gene, CDR1 is MNHEY and CDR2 is SMNVEV (reference sequence). Trimming at V came to 3 bases and at J to 3 bases, leaving 11 bases not matched to a gene. The CDR3 spans 17 residues. The CDR3 DNA follows: TGTGCCAGCAGTTTTTCTGGTTGGGACAGGCAGACAGATACGCAGTATTTT. Translating gives CASSFSGWDRQTDTQYF.

The rearrangement uses TRBV4-1 and TRBJ1-4, with D tentatively TRBD1 (6 bases). The CDR3 contains 16 residues. The V gene lost 3 bases and the J gene lost 5 bases, with 16 bases spanning the gap. CDR1 is MGHRA, CDR2 YSYEKL, per germline. The CDR3 coding sequence is TGCGCCAGCAGCCACAACCCGGGACAAAAGAATGAAAAACTGTTTTTT. Its translation is CASSHNPGQKNEKLFF.

The chain is built from TRBV30 and TRBJ2-2; no definite D call. Trimming pared 7 bases from V and 0 bases from J, leaving 12 bases between. The CDR3 spans 14 residues. Germline CDR1 reads GTSNPN; CDR2 reads SVGIG (reference sequence). In nucleotides, the CDR3 is TGTGCCTCCTGGAGCTTTACGAACACCGGGGAGCTGTTTTTT. Amino acid sequence: CASWSFTNTGELFF.